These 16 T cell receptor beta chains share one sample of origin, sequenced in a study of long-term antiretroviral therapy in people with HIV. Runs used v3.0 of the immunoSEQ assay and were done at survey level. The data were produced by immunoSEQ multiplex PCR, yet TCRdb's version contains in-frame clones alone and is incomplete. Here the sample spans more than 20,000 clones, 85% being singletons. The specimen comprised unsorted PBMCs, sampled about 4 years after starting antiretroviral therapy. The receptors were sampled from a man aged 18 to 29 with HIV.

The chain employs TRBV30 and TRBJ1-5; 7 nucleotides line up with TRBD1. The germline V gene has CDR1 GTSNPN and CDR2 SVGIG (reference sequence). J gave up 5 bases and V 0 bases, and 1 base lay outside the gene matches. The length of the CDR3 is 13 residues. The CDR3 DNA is TGTGCCTGGAGTGTGGGGACAGATCAGCCCCAGCATTTT. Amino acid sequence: CAWSVGTDQPQHF.

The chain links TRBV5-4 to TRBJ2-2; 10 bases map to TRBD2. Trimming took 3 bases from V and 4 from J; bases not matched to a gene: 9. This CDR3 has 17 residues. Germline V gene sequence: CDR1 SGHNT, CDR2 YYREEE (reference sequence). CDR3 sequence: CASSSRTSGSSTGELFF. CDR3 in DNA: TGTGCCAGCAGCTCTAGGACTAGCGGCTCGTCCACCGGGGAGCTGTTTTTT.

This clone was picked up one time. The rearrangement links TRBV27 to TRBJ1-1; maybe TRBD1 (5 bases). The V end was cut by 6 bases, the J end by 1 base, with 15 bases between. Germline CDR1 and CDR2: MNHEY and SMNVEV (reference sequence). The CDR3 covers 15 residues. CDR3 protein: CASRLLETANTEAFF. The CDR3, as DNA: TGTGCCAGCAGACTGCTAGAGACAGCGAACACTGAAGCTTTCTTT.

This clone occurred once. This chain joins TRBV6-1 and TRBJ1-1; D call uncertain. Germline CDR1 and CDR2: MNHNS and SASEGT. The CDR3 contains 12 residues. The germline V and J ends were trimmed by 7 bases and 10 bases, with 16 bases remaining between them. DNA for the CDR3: TGTGCCAGCACCTACGACTTGGGGTCAGCTTTCTTT. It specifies CASTYDLGSAFF.

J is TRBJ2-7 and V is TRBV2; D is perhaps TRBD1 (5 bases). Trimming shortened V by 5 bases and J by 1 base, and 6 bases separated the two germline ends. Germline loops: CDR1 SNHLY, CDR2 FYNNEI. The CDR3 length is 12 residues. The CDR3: CASSTGSYEQYV. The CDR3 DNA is TGTGCCAGCAGTACAGGTTCCTACGAGCAGTACGTC.

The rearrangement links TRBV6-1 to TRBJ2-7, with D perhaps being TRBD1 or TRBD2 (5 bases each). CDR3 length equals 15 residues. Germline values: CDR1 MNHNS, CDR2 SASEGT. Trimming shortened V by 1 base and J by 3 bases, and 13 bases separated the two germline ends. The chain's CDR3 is CASSEGASGGYEQYV. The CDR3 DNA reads TGTGCCAGCAGTGAAGGGGCTAGTGGGGGCTACGAGCAGTACGTC.

The CDR3 DNA sequence: TGCGCCAGCAGCTCAAGAGCCCCCACATACACTGAAGCTTTCTTT. Amino acids: CASSSRAPTYTEAFF. This chain joins TRBV4-1 and TRBJ1-1; D gene uncertain. Per germline, CDR1 MGHRA and CDR2 YSYEKL. This CDR3 is 15 amino acids long. Trimming took off 5 bases at V and 3 bases at J, with 16 bases between the two ends.

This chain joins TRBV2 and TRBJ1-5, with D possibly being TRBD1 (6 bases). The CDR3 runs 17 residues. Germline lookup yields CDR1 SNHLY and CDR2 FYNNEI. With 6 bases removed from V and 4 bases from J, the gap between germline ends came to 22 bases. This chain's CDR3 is CASSPSGADPDNQPQHF. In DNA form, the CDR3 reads TGTGCCAGCAGCCCCTCGGGGGCGGACCCCGATAATCAGCCCCAGCATTTT.

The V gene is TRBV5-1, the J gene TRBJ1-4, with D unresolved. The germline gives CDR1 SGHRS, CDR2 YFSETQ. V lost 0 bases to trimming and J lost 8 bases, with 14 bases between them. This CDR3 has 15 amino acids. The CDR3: CASSLDGQRLEKLFF. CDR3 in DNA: TGCGCCAGCAGCTTGGATGGCCAGAGATTGGAAAAACTGTTTTTT.

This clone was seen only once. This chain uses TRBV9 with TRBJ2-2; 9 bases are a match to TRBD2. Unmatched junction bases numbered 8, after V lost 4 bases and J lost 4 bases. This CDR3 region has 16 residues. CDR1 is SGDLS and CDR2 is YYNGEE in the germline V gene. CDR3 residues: CASSPLSGGVTGELFF. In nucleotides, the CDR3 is TGTGCCAGCAGCCCCCTTAGCGGGGGTGTCACCGGGGAGCTGTTTTTT.

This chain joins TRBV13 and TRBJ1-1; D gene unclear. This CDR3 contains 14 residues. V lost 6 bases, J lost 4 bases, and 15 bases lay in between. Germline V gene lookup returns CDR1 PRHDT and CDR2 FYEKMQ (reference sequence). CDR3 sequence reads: CASSTIEESTEAFF. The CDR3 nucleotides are TGTGCCAGCAGTACGATCGAGGAGAGCACTGAAGCTTTCTTT.

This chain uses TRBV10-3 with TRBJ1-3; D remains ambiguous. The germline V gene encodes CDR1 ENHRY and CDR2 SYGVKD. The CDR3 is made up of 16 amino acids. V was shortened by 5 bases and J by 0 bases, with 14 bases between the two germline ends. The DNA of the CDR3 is TGTGCCATCAGTCACTCGACGGGAAACTCTGGAAACACCATATATTTT. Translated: CAISHSTGNSGNTIYF.

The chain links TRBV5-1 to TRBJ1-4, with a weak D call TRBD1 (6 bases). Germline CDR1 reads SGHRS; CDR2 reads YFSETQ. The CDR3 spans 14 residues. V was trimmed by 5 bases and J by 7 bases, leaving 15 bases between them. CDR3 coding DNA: TGCGCCAGCAGGGGGCAGGGGTTCGGTGAAAAACTGTTTTTT. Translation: CASRGQGFGEKLFF.

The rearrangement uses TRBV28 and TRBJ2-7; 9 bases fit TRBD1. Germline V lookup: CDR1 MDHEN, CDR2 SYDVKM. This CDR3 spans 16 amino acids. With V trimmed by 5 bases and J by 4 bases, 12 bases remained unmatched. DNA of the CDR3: TGTGCCAGCAGTCCTATACAGGGGGCGGTGGATTACGAGCAGTACGTC. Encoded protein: CASSPIQGAVDYEQYV.

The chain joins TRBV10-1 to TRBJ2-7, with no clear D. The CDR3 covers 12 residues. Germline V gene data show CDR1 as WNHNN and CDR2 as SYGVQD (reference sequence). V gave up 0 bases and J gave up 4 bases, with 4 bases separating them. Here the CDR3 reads CASSESSYEQYF. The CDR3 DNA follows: TGCGCCAGCAGTGAGTCGAGTTACGAGCAGTACTTC.

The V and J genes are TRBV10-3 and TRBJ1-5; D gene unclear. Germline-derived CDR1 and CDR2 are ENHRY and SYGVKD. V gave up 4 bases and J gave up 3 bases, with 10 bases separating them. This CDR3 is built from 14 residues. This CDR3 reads CAISAVGNNQPQHF. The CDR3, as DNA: TGTGCCATCAGTGCGGTAGGGAACAATCAGCCCCAGCATTTT.